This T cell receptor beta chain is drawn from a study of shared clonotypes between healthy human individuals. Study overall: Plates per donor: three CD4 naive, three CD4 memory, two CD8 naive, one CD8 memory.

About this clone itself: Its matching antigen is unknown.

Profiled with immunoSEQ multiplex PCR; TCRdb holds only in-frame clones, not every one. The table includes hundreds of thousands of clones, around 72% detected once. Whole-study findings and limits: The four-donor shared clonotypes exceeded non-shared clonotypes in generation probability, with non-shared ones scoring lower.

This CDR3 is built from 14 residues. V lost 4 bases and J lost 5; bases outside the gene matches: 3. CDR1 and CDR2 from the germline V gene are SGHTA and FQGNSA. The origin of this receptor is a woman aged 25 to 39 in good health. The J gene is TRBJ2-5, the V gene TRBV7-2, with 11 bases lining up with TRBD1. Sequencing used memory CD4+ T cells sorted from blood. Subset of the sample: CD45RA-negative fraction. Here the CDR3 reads CASSSDRGRETQYF. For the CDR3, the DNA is TGTGCCAGCAGCTCGGACAGGGGGCGGGAGACCCAGTACTTC. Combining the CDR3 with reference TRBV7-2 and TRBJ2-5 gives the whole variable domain GAGVSQSPSNKVTEKGKDVELRCDPISGHTALYWYRQSLGQGLEFLIYFQGNSAPDKSGLPSDRFSAERTGGSVSTLTIQRTQQEDSAVYLCASSSDRGRETQYFGPGTRLLVL.